The clone carrying this T cell receptor (beta chain) was seen a handful of times. Its cognate antigen is unknown. Germline CDR1 reads MNHEY; CDR2 reads SMNVEV (reference sequence). The CDR3 is 16 residues long. The V end lost 4 bases, the J end lost 1 base, and 16 bases lay between the germline ends. This sample was included in a study of T-cell reconstitution after alpha-beta-depleted transplantation in children. During its preparation, the TCRbeta library received unique molecular identifiers. TCRdb re-called the PCR reads with MiXCR, one entry per CDR3 protein. The sample includes roughly 400,000 distinct CDR3 sequences, around 46% seen only once; the top ten take approximately 25%. General study points: The origin of high day-60 TCRbeta diversity in some patients lay in surviving recipient T cells and thymic progenitors. T-cell numbers and diversity one year post-transplant derived largely from freshly generated T cells. Where alpha-beta T cells came from about two months after transplant was reportedly several hundred expanded graft clones.

The sequencing here drew on PBMCs, taken before TCRalphabeta/CD19-depleted stem cell transplant. This clonotype was obtained from a girl under 10 years old with aplastic anemia, due to receive a stem cell transplant. The genes are TRBV27 and TRBJ1-1; D is unresolved. CDR3 nucleotides: TGTGCCAGCAGTTCGTACGGCAATCCGCCGAACACTGAAGCTTTCTTT. Amino acids: CASSSYGNPPNTEAFF.